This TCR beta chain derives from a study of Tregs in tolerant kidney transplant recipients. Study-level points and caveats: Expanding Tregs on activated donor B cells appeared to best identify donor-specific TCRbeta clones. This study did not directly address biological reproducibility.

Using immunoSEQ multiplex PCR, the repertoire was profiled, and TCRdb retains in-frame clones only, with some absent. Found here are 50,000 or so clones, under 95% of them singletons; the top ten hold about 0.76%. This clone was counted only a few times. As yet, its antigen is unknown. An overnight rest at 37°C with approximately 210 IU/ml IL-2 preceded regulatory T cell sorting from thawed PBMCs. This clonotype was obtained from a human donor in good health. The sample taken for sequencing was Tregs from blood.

The CDR3 nucleotides read TGTGCCAGCAGCCTCCGAAGAAGGGGGGCTGAAGCTTTCTTT. Its protein is CASSLRRRGAEAFF. The gene calls are TRBV7-9 and TRBJ1-1; tentative D call: TRBD1 (6 bases). Germline lookup yields CDR1 SEHNR and CDR2 FQNEAQ (reference sequence). The CDR3 is 14 residues long. The V gene lost 5 bases and the J gene lost 6 bases, with 16 bases spanning the gap.